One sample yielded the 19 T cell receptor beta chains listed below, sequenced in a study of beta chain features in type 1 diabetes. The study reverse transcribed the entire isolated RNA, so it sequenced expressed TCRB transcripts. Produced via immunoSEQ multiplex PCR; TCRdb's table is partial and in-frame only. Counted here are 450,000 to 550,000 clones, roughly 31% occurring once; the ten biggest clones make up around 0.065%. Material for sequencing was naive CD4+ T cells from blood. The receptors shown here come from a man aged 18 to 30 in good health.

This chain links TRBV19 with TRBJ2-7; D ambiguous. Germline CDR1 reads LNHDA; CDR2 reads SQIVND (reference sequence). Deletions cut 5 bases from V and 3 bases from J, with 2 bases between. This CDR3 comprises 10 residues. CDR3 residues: CASSFYEQYF. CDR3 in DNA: TGTGCCAGTAGTTTCTACGAGCAGTACTTC.

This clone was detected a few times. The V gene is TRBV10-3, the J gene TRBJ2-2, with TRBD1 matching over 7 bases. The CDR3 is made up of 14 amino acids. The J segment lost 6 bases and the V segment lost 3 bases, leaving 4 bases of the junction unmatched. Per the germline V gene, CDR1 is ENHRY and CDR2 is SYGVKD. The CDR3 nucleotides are TGTGCCATCAGTGAAAACAGGGGCGCCGGGGAGCTGTTTTTT. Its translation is CAISENRGAGELFF.

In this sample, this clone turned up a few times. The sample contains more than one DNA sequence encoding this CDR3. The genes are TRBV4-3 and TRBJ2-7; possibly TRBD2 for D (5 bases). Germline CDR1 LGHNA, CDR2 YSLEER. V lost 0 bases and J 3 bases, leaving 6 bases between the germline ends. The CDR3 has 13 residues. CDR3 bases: TGCGCCAGCAGCCAAGAGGCGGGCTACGAGCAGTACTTC. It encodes CASSQEAGYEQYF.

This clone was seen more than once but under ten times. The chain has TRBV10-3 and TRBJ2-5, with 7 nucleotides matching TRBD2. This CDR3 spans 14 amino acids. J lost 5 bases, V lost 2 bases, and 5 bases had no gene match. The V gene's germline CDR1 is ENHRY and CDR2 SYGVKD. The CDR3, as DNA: TGTGCCATCAGTGAGGGGCGGCGGGAGGAGACCCAGTACTTC. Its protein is CAISEGRREETQYF.

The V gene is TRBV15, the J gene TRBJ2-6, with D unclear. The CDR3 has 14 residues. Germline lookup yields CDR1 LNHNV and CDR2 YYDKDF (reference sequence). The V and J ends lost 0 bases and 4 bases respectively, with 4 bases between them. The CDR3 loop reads CATSRDPGANVLTF. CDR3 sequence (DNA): TGTGCCACCAGCAGAGACCCCGGGGCCAACGTCCTGACTTTC.

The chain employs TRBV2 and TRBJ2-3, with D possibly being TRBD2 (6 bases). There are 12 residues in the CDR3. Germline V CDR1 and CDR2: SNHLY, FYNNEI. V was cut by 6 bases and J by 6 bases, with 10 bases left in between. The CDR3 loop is CASRLAGDTQYF. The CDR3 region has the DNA TGTGCCAGCAGACTAGCCGGCGATACGCAGTATTTT. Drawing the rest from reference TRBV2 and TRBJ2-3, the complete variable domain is EPEVTQTPSHQVTQMGQEVILRCVPISNHLYFYWYRQILGQKVEFLVSFYNNEISEKSEIFDDQFSVERPDGSNFTLKIRSTKLEDSAMYFCASRLAGDTQYFGPGTRLTVL.

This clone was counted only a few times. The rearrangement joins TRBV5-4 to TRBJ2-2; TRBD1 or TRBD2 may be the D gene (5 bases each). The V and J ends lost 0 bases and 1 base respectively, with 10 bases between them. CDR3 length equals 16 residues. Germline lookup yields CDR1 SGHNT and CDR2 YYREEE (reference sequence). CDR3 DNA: TGTGCCAGCAGCTTGGCTGGGACGCAGAACACCGGGGAGCTGTTTTTT. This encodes CASSLAGTQNTGELFF.

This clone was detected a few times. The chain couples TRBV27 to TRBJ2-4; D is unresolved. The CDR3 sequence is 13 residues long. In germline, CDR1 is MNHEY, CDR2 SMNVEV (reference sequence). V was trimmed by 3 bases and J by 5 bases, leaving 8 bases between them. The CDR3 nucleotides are TGTGCCAGCAGTTTCGGACGGGAAAACATTCAGTACTTC. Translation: CASSFGRENIQYF.

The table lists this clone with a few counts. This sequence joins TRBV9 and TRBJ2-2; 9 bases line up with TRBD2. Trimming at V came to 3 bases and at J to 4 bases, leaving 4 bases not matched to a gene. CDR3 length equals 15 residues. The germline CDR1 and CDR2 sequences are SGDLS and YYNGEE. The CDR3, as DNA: TGTGCCAGCAGCGAGGCGGGAGGGTTCACCGGGGAGCTGTTTTTT. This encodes CASSEAGGFTGELFF.

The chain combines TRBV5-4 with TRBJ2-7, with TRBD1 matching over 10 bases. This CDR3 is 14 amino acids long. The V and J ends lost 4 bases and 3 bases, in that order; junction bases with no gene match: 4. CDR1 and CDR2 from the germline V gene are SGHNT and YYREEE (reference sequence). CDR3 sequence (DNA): TGTGCCAGCAGCACGGACAGGGGGTTCTACGAGCAGTACTTC. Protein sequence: CASSTDRGFYEQYF.

The DNA for the CDR3 is TGTGCCAGCCTAGGGACAAACCAAGAGACCCAGTACTTC. Translated, it gives CASLGTNQETQYF. This sequence joins TRBV6-6 and TRBJ2-5; possible D gene TRBD1, 6 bases. Per the germline V gene, CDR1 is MNHNY and CDR2 is SVGAGI (reference sequence). Between the trimmed V and J ends, which lost 8 bases and 0 bases, there was a span of 10 bases. The CDR3 runs 13 residues.

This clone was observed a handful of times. The CDR3 sequence: CASSQAMEETQYF. The CDR3 DNA is TGCGCCAGCAGCCAAGCGATGGAAGAGACCCAGTACTTC. The chain is built from TRBV4-1 and TRBJ2-5; D uncertain. Germline CDR1 reads MGHRA; CDR2 reads YSYEKL. The CDR3 has 13 amino acids. V was clipped by 1 base and J by 3 bases, with 6 bases between them.

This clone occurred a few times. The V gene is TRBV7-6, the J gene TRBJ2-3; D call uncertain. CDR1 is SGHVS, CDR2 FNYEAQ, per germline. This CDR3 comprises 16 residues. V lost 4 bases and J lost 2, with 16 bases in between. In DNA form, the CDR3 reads TGTGCCAGCAGCTCAGCTGACCCGGCTTTCACAGATACGCAGTATTTT. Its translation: CASSSADPAFTDTQYF.

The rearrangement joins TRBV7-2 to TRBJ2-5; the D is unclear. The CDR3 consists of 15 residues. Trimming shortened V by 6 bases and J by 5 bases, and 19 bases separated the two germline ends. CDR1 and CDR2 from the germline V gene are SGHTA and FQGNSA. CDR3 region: CASRPVPGIFETQYF. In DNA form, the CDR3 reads TGTGCCAGCAGACCCGTTCCGGGTATTTTCGAGACCCAGTACTTC.

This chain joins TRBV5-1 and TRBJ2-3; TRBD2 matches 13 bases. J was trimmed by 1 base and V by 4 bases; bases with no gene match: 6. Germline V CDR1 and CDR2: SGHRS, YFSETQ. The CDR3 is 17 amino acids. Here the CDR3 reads CASSRGLAGVGTDTQYF. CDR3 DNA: TGCGCCAGCAGCCGAGGACTAGCGGGAGTCGGCACAGATACGCAGTATTTT.

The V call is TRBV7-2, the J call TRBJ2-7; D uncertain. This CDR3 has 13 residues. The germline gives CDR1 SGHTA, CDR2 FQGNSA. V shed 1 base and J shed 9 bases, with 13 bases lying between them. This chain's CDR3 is CASSLEAPVGQYF. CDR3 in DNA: TGTGCCAGCAGCTTAGAAGCCCCCGTAGGGCAGTACTTC.

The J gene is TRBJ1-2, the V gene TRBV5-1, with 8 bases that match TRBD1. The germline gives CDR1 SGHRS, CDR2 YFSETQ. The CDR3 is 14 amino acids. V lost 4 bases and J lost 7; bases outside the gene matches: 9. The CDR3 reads CASSEGQGVFGYTF. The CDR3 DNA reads TGCGCCAGCAGCGAAGGACAGGGAGTCTTTGGCTACACCTTC.

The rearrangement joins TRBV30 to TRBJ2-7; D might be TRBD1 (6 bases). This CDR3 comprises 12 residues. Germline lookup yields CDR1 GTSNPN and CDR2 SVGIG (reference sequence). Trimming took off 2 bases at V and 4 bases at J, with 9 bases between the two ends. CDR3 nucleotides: TGTGCCTGGAGTCACAGGGTTTACGAGCAGTACTTC. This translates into CAWSHRVYEQYF.

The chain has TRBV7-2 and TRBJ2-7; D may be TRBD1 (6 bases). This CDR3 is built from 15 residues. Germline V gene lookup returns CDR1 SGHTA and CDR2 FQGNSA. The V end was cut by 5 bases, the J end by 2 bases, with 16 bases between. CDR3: CASSPRGQTTYEQYF. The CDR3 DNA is TGTGCCAGCAGCCCCAGGGGACAAACAACCTACGAGCAGTACTTC.